Listed below are T cell receptor beta chains from one sample, sequenced in a study of control samples from healthy donors and cancer patients. Clones were read by immunoSEQ multiplex PCR, and TCRdb kept only the in-frame ones, dropping some. The table has 90,000 to 140,000 clones, roughly four fifths seen once. Sample: blood. Receptor source: a woman in her 50s in good health. Both conserved end residues are part of each CDR3. D genes are given only for firm matches. Only part of the rows carry a size: once, few, many, or a class if the clone is expanded.

cdr3_nt cdr3_aa v_call d_call j_call clone_size
TGTGCCACCAGTGGCGCGGGACCCCGACCTTACGAGCAGTACTTC CATSGAGPRPYEQYF TRBV24-1 - TRBJ2-7 few
TGTGCCAGTGGGGAGCTGGGTACGCAGTATTTT CASGELGTQYF TRBV25-1 - TRBJ2-3 -
TGTGCCACCAGTGATCTGGGGACTGAAGCTTTCTTT CATSDLGTEAFF TRBV24-1 - TRBJ1-1 few
TGTGCCAGCTCCATTGCGGGGGGCGATGAAAAACTGTTTTTT CASSIAGGDEKLFF TRBV18 - TRBJ1-4 -
TGTGCCAGCAGTGAATGGCCTAGCGGGAGTTCCGAGCAGTACTTC CASSEWPSGSSEQYF TRBV6-1 TRBD2 TRBJ2-7 -
TGCAGCGTTGAGTTTAGCACAGATACGCAGTATTTT CSVEFSTDTQYF TRBV29-1 - TRBJ2-3 -
TGTGCTAGTGGTTTGGGGCAGGGGTTAAAACGCAATCAGCCCCAGCATTTT CASGLGQGLKRNQPQHF TRBV12-5 - TRBJ1-5 -
TGTGCCAGCAGTTACTCCGGGACTATCAATCAGCCCCAGCATTTT CASSYSGTINQPQHF TRBV6-2/TRBV6-3 - TRBJ1-5 -
TGTGCCAGCAGGTTAGGGCAGGCGAGCTCCTACGAGCAGTACTTC CASRLGQASSYEQYF TRBV7-2 - TRBJ2-7 -
TGCAGTGCTAGAGTAATCAATGAGCAGTTCTTC CSARVINEQFF TRBV20-1 - TRBJ2-1 -
TGCGCCAGCAGCTTGGGTCCAACAACTAATGAAAAACTGTTTTTT CASSLGPTTNEKLFF TRBV5-1 - TRBJ1-4 -
TGTGCCAGCAGTTTTCTGGACAGGGGGACACCCTACGAGCAGTACTTC CASSFLDRGTPYEQYF TRBV28 TRBD1 TRBJ2-7 -
TGCAGCGTTCCCAAAGATCCTAGCTATGGCTACACCTTC CSVPKDPSYGYTF TRBV29-1 - TRBJ1-2 -
TGTGCCAGCAGCTTAATGGAGATCCCTAACACTGAAGCTTTCTTT CASSLMEIPNTEAFF TRBV7-2 - TRBJ1-1 medium-sized
TGTGCCAGCAGTTTGGACAGAAACACCGGGGAGCTGTTTTTT CASSLDRNTGELFF TRBV6-5 - TRBJ2-2 -
TGCGCCAGCAGCTTGGATATGCGGGGGAACACTGAAGCTTTCTTT CASSLDMRGNTEAFF TRBV5-1 - TRBJ1-1 -
TGTGCCAGCAGCTTTAGCGGAAACTCCTACGAGCAGTACTTC CASSFSGNSYEQYF TRBV11-2 - TRBJ2-7 -
TGTGCCAGCAGTTTCCGGGACGGACCTTATGGCTACACCTTC CASSFRDGPYGYTF TRBV27 - TRBJ1-2 -
TGTGCCAGCAGCTCAGGGGGAAATGGCTACACCTTC CASSSGGNGYTF TRBV6-6 TRBD1 TRBJ1-2 -
TGTGCCACCCAAGTAGCGTACTCCTACAATGAGCAGTTCTTC CATQVAYSYNEQFF TRBV24-1 - TRBJ2-1 -
TGTGCCAGCAGCCTCTTGACAGGGGGCGCAGGAGAGACCCAGTACTTC CASSLLTGGAGETQYF TRBV5-6 TRBD1 TRBJ2-5 -
TGTGCCAGTCAATGGGAAAGAGGGTTTAAGCACTTC CASQWERGFKHF TRBV6-5 - TRBJ2-7 once
TGCAGCGTTGGCGGTTTCACTGGGAGCGAAAAACTGTTTTTT CSVGGFTGSEKLFF TRBV29-1 - TRBJ1-4 -
TGTGCCAGCAGCTTAGTATCTAGGGCAGTCCGTTTACAATTTGAAGCTTTCTTT CASSLVSRAVRLQFEAFF TRBV7-9 - TRBJ1-1 -
TGTGCCAGCAGCTTGGTAGCGGGGACCTACGAGCAGTACTTC CASSLVAGTYEQYF TRBV5-6 TRBD2 TRBJ2-7 -
TGCGCCAGCAACGGGGACTCCGCCGCCGGGGAGCTGTTTTTT CASNGDSAAGELFF TRBV5-1 - TRBJ2-2 once
TGTGCCAGCAGCCCTACAGGGAGCTCCTACAATGAGCAGTTCTTC CASSPTGSSYNEQFF TRBV5-5 - TRBJ2-1 -
TGTGCCAGCCACCGGGACAGGGATTTAACTGAAGCTTTCTTT CASHRDRDLTEAFF TRBV19 TRBD1 TRBJ1-1 -
TGTGCCAGCAGTCAAACAGGGGGAACCGGGGAGCTGTTTTTT CASSQTGGTGELFF TRBV3-1/TRBV3-2 TRBD1 TRBJ2-2 -
TGTGCCAGCACCACTGAGGTCACAGTCCTTGGCGGCTACACCTTC CASTTEVTVLGGYTF TRBV5-4 - TRBJ1-2 -
TGTGCCAGCAGCCCAGACCTGCAGGGTTTAGATACGCAGTATTTT CASSPDLQGLDTQYF TRBV7-2 - TRBJ2-3 -
TGTGCCAGCAGCTTAGATCAAGGGGCGGACACTGAAGCTTTCTTT CASSLDQGADTEAFF TRBV7-9 - TRBJ1-1 few
TGTGCCAGCAGTTTCCCCGAACAAGCCACTCACACGATTTACACTGAAGCTTTCTTT CASSFPEQATHTIYTEAFF TRBV27 - TRBJ1-1 -
TGCGCCAGCAGCCAAGAAGGGGGAATTGGTGTAAATCAGCCCCAGCATTTT CASSQEGGIGVNQPQHF TRBV4-1 - TRBJ1-5 -
TGTGCCAGCAGTTACTCTGGGGTTGAGCAGTACTTC CASSYSGVEQYF TRBV6-2/TRBV6-3 - TRBJ2-7 -
TGTGCCAGCAGCTTGGCGGGAGGCAATCAGCCCCAGCATTTT CASSLAGGNQPQHF TRBV5-5 - TRBJ1-5 -
TGCGCCAGCAGCCTGAGCCAGACCTACGAGCAGTACTTC CASSLSQTYEQYF TRBV4-1 - TRBJ2-7 -
TGTGCCAGCAGCAGGGGGCAAGAGACCCAGTACTTC CASSRGQETQYF TRBV5-4 - TRBJ2-5 -
TGTGCCAGCAGCGTAGATAGCGGGAGCTCCTACGAGCAGTACTTC CASSVDSGSSYEQYF TRBV9 TRBD2 TRBJ2-7 -
TGTGCCAGCAGCAACGCGGGACTGTACCAAGAGACCCAGTACTTC CASSNAGLYQETQYF TRBV21-1 - TRBJ2-5 -
TGTGCCAGCAGCCTTACCGGACAGGGTCGCATATATTTT CASSLTGQGRIYF TRBV7-9 TRBD1 TRBJ1-3 -
TGTGCCAGCAGCTTACTAACAGGGGGGTTCGATGAGCAGTTCTTC CASSLLTGGFDEQFF TRBV11-2 TRBD1 TRBJ2-1 -